The text below deals with one T cell receptor (beta chain). At least ten counts were recorded for this clonotype. Its antigen specificity is not known. Base quality data are lacking; no much larger clone is found one base away. These data come from a study of T-cell memory formation after mild COVID-19 (TCRdb year 2021). Looking at the study overall: TCR sequence clusters from the two donors were found to be largely donor specific. In a couple of donors, T-cell clones that expanded and contracted after mild COVID-19 were followed by sequencing TCRalpha and TCRbeta repertoires longitudinally. Two young, previously healthy adult volunteers made up the cohort, one male and one female.

Reading the germline V gene (reference sequence) gives CDR1 MNHEY and CDR2 SMNVEV. The V and J ends are trimmed by 4 bases and 8 bases, leaving 24 bases between them. From cysteine to phenylalanine, the CDR3 is 17 amino acids long. Only the CDR3 DNA stays, 51 bases, in frame from base 1. Sequencing used an Illumina NovaSeq 6000. Using 5'RACE with constant-segment primers, TCRalpha and TCRbeta cDNA libraries were constructed, with sample barcodes and unique molecular identifiers added in the process. RNA was extracted from every sample with Trizol reagent. Amplification of the libraries took two PCR steps, and the second step added a second sample barcode plus Illumina TruSeq adapters. The libraries were sequenced on an Illumina NovaSeq using 2 x 150 bp paired-end reads. From the authors' description of their analysis: Reads were demultiplexed and collapsed into UMI-guided consensus sequences with migec v1.2.7. Using mixcr v2.1.11, UMI consensuses were aligned to TRA and TRB V and J templates and then assembled into clonotypes. A clonotype was counted as expanded or contracted only if both edgeR and NoisET called the change significant, with noise models trained on biological replicates. For edgeR calls, the thresholds were a false discovery rate-adjusted p below 0.01 and a log2 fold-change of 1. As an exploratory analysis of dynamics, max-normalized trajectories of the 1000 most abundant clonotypes were examined by PCA with hierarchical clustering. Each responding clone was given a CD4 or CD8 phenotype based on the CD4+ and CD8+ repertoires, which had been sequenced separately. Using fastp at Q25 and MiXCR, TCRdb reprocessed the public reads and kept productive beta chains. Entries are consolidated by CDR3 protein sequence, retaining the most common genes and DNA. The V and J calls were determined by TCRdb, not by the authors. Present in this sample are 400,000 or so distinct CDR3 sequences, around a fifth of which were seen just once. The ten most abundant clones make up under 15% of the sample.

Broad study findings and their caveats: Balanced CD4/CD8 phenotypes were observed for clones contracting from day 15 to 85, whereas a bias towards CD4+ was observed for a second wave of clones expanding from day 15 to 37. Only a couple of mild cases were covered by the study, and larger cohorts that include severe cases with pre-infection samples were considered necessary. Some responding clones were detected in pre-infection memory, which suggested that pre-existing cross-reactive memory T cells had joined the SARS-CoV-2 response. Contracting CD4+ clones were located mainly in the CM and EM memory subsets, whereas CD8+ clones were found to be enriched in EMRA. Whether the second-wave clones peaking on day 37 were SARS-CoV-2 specific was not confirmed.

Ficoll-Paque density gradient centrifugation was the method used to isolate PBMCs. This sequence was found in an adult woman who had mild COVID-19 (a few samples of this study predate the infection). The sample titles of this study are shuffled in the database, so cell type and time point are left out; the donor was told from shared clones. The chain is made from TRBV27 and TRBJ2-1; the best D guess is TRBD1, with 5 bases matching. Sequencing input: PBMCs or a T cell subset sorted from them (not recorded which). The CDR3 has the sequence CASSSPNRRKQGDEQFF. At the DNA level, the sequence is TGTGCCAGCAGTTCTCCCAACAGGCGGAAACAAGGCGATGAGCAGTTCTTC.